This T cell receptor beta chain was recovered during a study of blood T cell repertoires in COVID-19. Background on the study: Donors in the United States, Italy and Spain gave samples during acute or convalescent COVID-19.

As processed by the authors: Reference gene primers were amplified, and this amplification served to estimate nucleated cell counts. Assay: immunoSEQ multiplex PCR; the TCRdb copy retains only in-frame clones and omits some. V, J and clone size are those of that table, while D and trimming were read from the DNA. Of roughly 130,000 clones listed, less than 90% are singletons. This receptor was identified in a man in his 70s with acute or convalescent COVID-19. Sequences were obtained from peripheral blood.

The CDR3 is CADRTENTGELFF. The CDR3 DNA reads TGTGCCGACCGGACAGAGAACACCGGGGAGCTGTTTTTT. The J gene is TRBJ2-2, the V gene TRBV12-3 or TRBV12-4; D possibly corresponds to TRBD1 (6 bases). Trimming removed 11 bases at V and 1 base at J, with 11 bases between. The CDR3 spans 13 residues.